The 28 T cell receptor beta chains presented below share a single source sample, sequenced in a study of shared clonotypes between healthy human individuals. The data were produced by immunoSEQ multiplex PCR, yet TCRdb's version contains in-frame clones alone and is incomplete. The sample lists a few million clones, 92% occurring once. The sample taken for sequencing was naive CD4+ T cells from PBMCs. Subset noted: CD45RA+ positively selected. All receptors derive from a young man in good health. Some clones in this sample may be carry-over from other donors' samples.

The chain links TRBV5-1 to TRBJ2-7; possible D gene TRBD1, 5 bases. The CDR3 loop spans 14 amino acids. Germline lookup yields CDR1 SGHRS and CDR2 YFSETQ. V lost 0 bases and J lost 2, with 9 bases in between. The CDR3, as DNA: TGCGCCAGCAGCTTGGGCCGACAGACCTACGAGCAGTACTTC. Amino acid sequence: CASSLGRQTYEQYF.

This clone was picked up a small number of times. The CDR3 DNA sequence: TGTGCCAGCAGCGCCAATGCGGGGGCGCGCACCGGGGAGCTGTTTTTT. It is translated as CASSANAGARTGELFF. This rearrangement joins TRBV9 to TRBJ2-2; possible D gene TRBD2, 7 bases. Germline V CDR1 and CDR2: SGDLS, YYNGEE. This CDR3 has 16 residues. The V gene lost 3 bases and the J gene lost 4 bases, with 16 bases spanning the gap.

The chain combines TRBV30 with TRBJ1-2, with D possibly matching TRBD1 (6 bases). CDR3 length: 19 amino acids. The germline V gene encodes CDR1 GTSNPN and CDR2 SVGIG (reference sequence). The V gene lost 4 bases and the J gene lost 2 bases, with 29 bases spanning the gap. The CDR3 region has the DNA TGTGCCTGGATCGTTACGTGGGGGGTTGGCGGGGGCCGCAACTATGGCTACACCTTC. Its protein is CAWIVTWGVGGGRNYGYTF.

The genes are TRBV5-1 and TRBJ1-2; D perhaps matches TRBD1 (5 bases). CDR1 and CDR2 from the germline V gene are SGHRS and YFSETQ. V dropped 4 bases and J dropped 4 bases, with 17 bases sitting between them. The CDR3 sequence is 15 residues long. The CDR3 here is CASSAVPEGTYGYTF. The CDR3 DNA follows: TGCGCCAGCAGCGCCGTTCCAGAGGGGACCTATGGCTACACCTTC.

Here the CDR3 DNA reads TGTGCCAGCAGTTTATCGCCTAGCGGGACTTCCTACGAGCAGTACTTC. It codes for CASSLSPSGTSYEQYF. This chain connects TRBV27 to TRBJ2-7, with 9 bases aligning to TRBD2. Germline V lookup: CDR1 MNHEY, CDR2 SMNVEV (reference sequence). J gave up 1 base and V 0 bases, and 4 bases lay outside the gene matches. The CDR3 extends over 16 amino acids.

This sequence joins TRBV28 and TRBJ2-5; D is unclear. This CDR3 has 14 amino acids. Germline V gene sequence: CDR1 MDHEN, CDR2 SYDVKM. The V end was cut by 2 bases, the J end by 6 bases, with 13 bases between. CDR3 loop: CASSLRLQAQTQYF. The CDR3 nucleotides read TGTGCCAGCAGTTTACGGCTTCAAGCACAGACCCAGTACTTC.

V is TRBV28 and J is TRBJ1-3; D is possibly TRBD1 (5 bases). V was cut by 11 bases and J by 0 bases, with 17 bases left in between. The CDR3 is made up of 15 amino acids. CDR1 MDHEN and CDR2 SYDVKM come from the germline V gene. Here the CDR3 DNA reads TGTGCCTCAGAGACAGCGCGACTCTCTGGAAACACCATATATTTT. Its protein is CASETARLSGNTIYF.

Here the CDR3 DNA reads TGTGCCAGCAGTGAAAGGGCTAGCGAACCTTTCAATGAGCAGTTCTTC. This translates into CASSERASEPFNEQFF. J is TRBJ2-1 and V is TRBV6-1; TRBD2 is a possible D gene (6 bases). The CDR3 consists of 16 residues. Germline V lookup: CDR1 MNHNS, CDR2 SASEGT. V gave up 2 bases and J gave up 6 bases, with 17 bases separating them.

This clone occurred once. Other DNA sequences in this specimen translate into the identical CDR3. This chain joins TRBV30 and TRBJ2-3, with 15 bases matching TRBD2. CDR3 length: 16 amino acids. The V gene end was trimmed by 2 bases and the J gene end by 6 bases; junction bases not matched to a gene: 6. Per germline, CDR1 GTSNPN and CDR2 SVGIG (reference sequence). In nucleotides, the CDR3 is TGTGCCTGGAGTCCGGGACTAGCGGGAGGCCCGGATACGCAGTATTTT. This gives the protein CAWSPGLAGGPDTQYF.

This clone has a single count. V usage is TRBV28 and J usage is TRBJ2-2, with D tentatively TRBD2 (6 bases). The CDR3 length is 16 residues. The germline V gene has CDR1 MDHEN and CDR2 SYDVKM. The germline V and J ends were trimmed by 3 bases and 4 bases, with 15 bases remaining between them. Here the CDR3 DNA reads TGTGCCAGCAGTTTCTATACCGGGACTCCCACCGGGGAGCTGTTTTTT. Its protein product is CASSFYTGTPTGELFF.

The gene calls are TRBV15 and TRBJ2-7; no reliable D call. Trimming took 2 bases from V and 3 from J, leaving 8 bases between them. Germline values: CDR1 LNHNV, CDR2 YYDKDF (reference sequence). There are 13 residues in the CDR3. The CDR3, as DNA: TGTGCCACCAGCAGACTGACCTTCTACGAGCAGTACTTC. Protein sequence: CATSRLTFYEQYF. Supplemented by reference TRBV15 and TRBJ2-7, the full variable domain reads DAMVIQNPRYQVTQFGKPVTLSCSQTLNHNVMYWYQQKSSQAPKLLFHYYDKDFNNEADTPDNFQSRRPNTSFCFLDIRSPGLGDTAMYLCATSRLTFYEQYFGPGTRLTVT.

This clone has more than one count but fewer than ten. Other DNA variants within this sample encode the same CDR3. V gene TRBV2 combines with J gene TRBJ2-5, with no clear D. Germline loops: CDR1 SNHLY, CDR2 FYNNEI. The CDR3 extends over 11 amino acids. The V gene lost 3 bases and the J gene lost 2 bases, with 1 base spanning the gap. As DNA, the CDR3 is TGTGCCAGCAGTGAGCAAGAGACCCAGTACTTC. It yields the protein CASSEQETQYF.

The chain carries TRBV18 and TRBJ2-7; D gene unclear. V was clipped by 3 bases and J by 5 bases, with 11 bases between them. This CDR3 has 13 residues. Germline V lookup: CDR1 KGHSH, CDR2 LQKENI. The CDR3 region has the DNA TGTGCCAGCTCACCTTCCTCGGGCGACGAGCAGTACTTC. Translation gives CASSPSSGDEQYF.

As to this clone: The sample carries other DNA sequences with the same CDR3. The gene calls are TRBV9 and TRBJ1-5; D call uncertain. Trimming took off 0 bases at V and 4 bases at J, with 5 bases between the two ends. The germline CDR1 and CDR2 sequences are SGDLS and YYNGEE. This CDR3 comprises 13 residues. CDR3 amino acids: CASSVGANQPQHF. CDR3 coding DNA: TGTGCCAGCAGCGTAGGGGCAAATCAGCCCCAGCATTTT.

The gene calls are TRBV2 and TRBJ1-4; a possible D gene is TRBD1 (6 bases). The V and J ends lost 4 bases and 8 bases respectively, with 14 bases between them. Germline lookup yields CDR1 SNHLY and CDR2 FYNNEI. The CDR3 runs to 14 residues. The CDR3 DNA sequence: TGTGCCAGCAGTGGTGGGACACCAGGAGAAAAACTGTTTTTT. Amino acids: CASSGGTPGEKLFF.

With regard to this clone: The same CDR3 also results from other DNA sequences found in this sample. The V call is TRBV14, the J call TRBJ1-1, with D uncertain. Per the germline V gene, CDR1 is SGHDN and CDR2 is FVKESK. This CDR3 is built from 13 residues. Trimming left V 0 bases short and J 5 bases short, with 7 bases between. The CDR3 nucleotides read TGTGCCAGCAGCCAAGATCTAGGGACTGAAGCTTTCTTT. It encodes CASSQDLGTEAFF.

This sequence joins TRBV5-4 and TRBJ2-2; the match to TRBD2 covers 8 bases. Per germline, CDR1 SGHNT and CDR2 YYREEE (reference sequence). V was pared by 2 bases and J by 6 bases, with 6 bases of the junction left unmatched. The CDR3 length is 15 residues. CDR3 loop: CASSLDGRVPGELFF. In DNA, the CDR3 is TGTGCCAGCAGCTTAGACGGGAGGGTACCCGGGGAGCTGTTTTTT. Looking up the rest from reference TRBV5-4 and TRBJ2-2 gives the full variable domain: ETGVTQSPTHLIKTRGQQVTLRCSSQSGHNTVSWYQQALGQGPQFIFQYYREEENGRGNFPPRFSGLQFPNYSSELNVNALELDDSALYLCASSLDGRVPGELFFGEGSRLTVL.

A single count supports this clone. The V and J genes are TRBV11-1 and TRBJ2-7; no clear D. CDR1 is SGHAT, CDR2 FQDESV, per germline (reference sequence). With 1 base removed from V and 0 bases from J, the gap between germline ends came to 10 bases. CDR3 size: 15 residues. The CDR3 region is CASSLVAVSSYEQYF. CDR3 in DNA: TGTGCCAGCAGCTTAGTTGCGGTTAGCTCCTACGAGCAGTACTTC.

Comments on this clone: Distinct nucleotide sequences in the sample also encode this CDR3. The chain recombines TRBV4-1 with TRBJ2-7; a weak D match, TRBD2 (7 bases). Trimming cost V 1 base and J 3 bases, with 10 bases left between them. The CDR3 has 14 residues. Germline V CDR1 and CDR2: MGHRA, YSYEKL. CDR3 nucleotides: TGCGCCAGCAGCCAAGCGGGGGGCAGCTACGAGCAGTACTTC. Translation gives CASSQAGGSYEQYF.

This chain uses TRBV18 with TRBJ2-3, with a tentative D call TRBD2 (5 bases). The CDR3 loop spans 14 amino acids. CDR1 and CDR2 (germline): KGHSH, LQKENI. Trimming took off 3 bases at V and 6 bases at J, with 13 bases between the two ends. The CDR3 spells CASSPYRTGDTQYF. In DNA, the CDR3 is TGTGCCAGCTCACCGTACCGGACGGGGGATACGCAGTATTTT.

J is TRBJ1-1 and V is TRBV5-1; D may be TRBD1 (5 bases). V was trimmed by 4 bases and J by 4 bases, leaving 14 bases between them. The germline V gene has CDR1 SGHRS and CDR2 YFSETQ. This CDR3 has 14 amino acids. CDR3 bases: TGCGCCAGCAGCGCCAAAACTGGGGGCACTGAAGCTTTCTTT. This encodes CASSAKTGGTEAFF. Full variable domain (rest looked up from reference TRBV5-1 and TRBJ1-1): KAGVTQTPRYLIKTRGQQVTLSCSPISGHRSVSWYQQTPGQGLQFLFEYFSETQRNKGNFPGRFSGRQFSNSRSEMNVSTLELGDSALYLCASSAKTGGTEAFFGQGTRLTVV.

The rearrangement joins TRBV19 to TRBJ2-1; maybe TRBD1 (5 bases). Germline loops: CDR1 LNHDA, CDR2 SQIVND (reference sequence). The CDR3 totals 15 residues. Deletions cut 7 bases from V and 2 bases from J, with 15 bases between. CDR3 loop: CASIGQGGPYNEQFF. CDR3 DNA: TGTGCCAGTATCGGGCAGGGTGGCCCCTACAATGAGCAGTTCTTC.

Remarks on this clone: The same CDR3 also results from other DNA sequences found in this sample. The V and J genes are TRBV2 and TRBJ2-3; possibly TRBD1 or TRBD2 for D (5 bases each). Trimming shortened V by 5 bases and J by 0 bases, and 6 bases separated the two germline ends. This CDR3 region has 13 residues. Germline values: CDR1 SNHLY, CDR2 FYNNEI. The chain's CDR3 is CASSWDSTDTQYF. The CDR3 region has the DNA TGTGCCAGCAGTTGGGACAGCACAGATACGCAGTATTTT.

J is TRBJ1-1 and V is TRBV5-1; D ambiguous. Trimming pared 4 bases from V and 1 base from J, leaving 11 bases between. Germline-derived CDR1 and CDR2 are SGHRS and YFSETQ. The CDR3 runs to 14 residues. CDR3 in amino acids: CASSPVGPNTEAFF. CDR3 coding DNA: TGCGCCAGCAGCCCGGTAGGGCCGAACACTGAAGCTTTCTTT.

The CDR3 sequence is CASSRTDYTEAFF. The CDR3 DNA follows: TGTGCCAGTAGCCGGACAGATTACACTGAAGCTTTCTTT. V and J are TRBV19 and TRBJ1-1, with D maybe TRBD1 (6 bases). CDR1 is LNHDA, CDR2 SQIVND, per germline (reference sequence). There are 13 residues in the CDR3. V was cut by 6 bases and J by 3 bases, with 11 bases left in between.

The chain has TRBV30 and TRBJ1-5, with D unclear. The CDR3 totals 13 residues. Looked up from germline, CDR1 is GTSNPN and CDR2 is SVGIG (reference sequence). The V and J ends lost 7 bases and 0 bases respectively, with 10 bases between them. CDR3 sequence: CAFNLNSNQPQHF. DNA of the CDR3: TGTGCCTTCAACCTGAATAGCAATCAGCCCCAGCATTTT.

The chain employs TRBV14 and TRBJ2-1; D uncertain. The CDR3 runs 13 residues. From germline, CDR1 is SGHDN and CDR2 FVKESK. Trimming pared 1 base from V and 10 bases from J, leaving 11 bases between. Here the CDR3 reads CASSQGPGREQFF. As DNA, the CDR3 is TGTGCCAGCAGCCAAGGGCCGGGCAGGGAGCAGTTCTTC.

The chain is built from TRBV5-4 and TRBJ2-4; TRBD1 aligns across 9 bases. The V and J ends lost 4 bases and 3 bases, in that order; junction bases with no gene match: 11. CDR3 length equals 17 residues. Per the germline V gene, CDR1 is SGHNT and CDR2 is YYREEE (reference sequence). The CDR3 loop reads CASSPGQTGGIKNIQYF. CDR3 DNA: TGTGCCAGCAGCCCGGGACAGACAGGGGGGATCAAAAACATTCAGTACTTC.